The clone carrying this TCR beta chain was seen more than once but under ten times. Its antigen is unidentified. Other nucleotide sequences from this sample produce the same CDR3. Before thyroid surgery, none of the patients had received any treatment. Under the authors' procedure: What underpinned the distant-metastasis classifier for papillary thyroid cancer was the set of CDR3 differences across clinicopathological groups. Using MiXCR, TCRdb reanalyzed the PCR reads. TCRdb's processing, not the study's, gives the V and J calls here. The data contain about 56,000 clones, 25% to 35% of them singletons. These data originate in a study of metastatic and nonmetastatic thyroid tumors. The overall study: Samples came from malignant and benign thyroid patients, and repertoires were compared across blood and tumor or nodule tissue.

Findings of the study overall: Malignant thyroid tumors reportedly exceeded benign nodules significantly in TCR beta diversity, with the difference appearing in blood and tumor.

The sample comprised blood. This sequence was found in a female donor with papillary thyroid cancer or a benign thyroid nodule (not recorded which). Some clones in this sample may be carry-over from other donors' samples.

This CDR3 is CASSLSGGSYEQYF. The CDR3 bases are TGTGCCAGCAGTTTAAGCGGGGGGTCCTACGAGCAGTACTTC. The chain combines TRBV27 with TRBJ2-7, with 9 bases fitting TRBD2. CDR3 length: 14 amino acids. Trimming at V came to 2 bases and at J to 1 base, leaving 0 bases not matched to a gene. CDR1 is MNHEY and CDR2 is SMNVEV in the germline V gene (reference sequence).